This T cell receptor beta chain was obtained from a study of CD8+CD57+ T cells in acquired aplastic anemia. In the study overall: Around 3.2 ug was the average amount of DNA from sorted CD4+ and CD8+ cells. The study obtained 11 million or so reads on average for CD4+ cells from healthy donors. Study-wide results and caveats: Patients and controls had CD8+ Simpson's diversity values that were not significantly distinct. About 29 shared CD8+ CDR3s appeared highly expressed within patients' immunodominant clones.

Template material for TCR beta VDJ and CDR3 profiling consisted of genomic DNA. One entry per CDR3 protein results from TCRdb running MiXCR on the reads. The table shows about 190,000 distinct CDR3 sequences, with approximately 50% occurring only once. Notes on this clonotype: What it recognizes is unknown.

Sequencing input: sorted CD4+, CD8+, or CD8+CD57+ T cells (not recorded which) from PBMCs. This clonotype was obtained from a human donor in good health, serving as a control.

The CDR3 spells CASSDSVTGTNQPQHF. The CDR3 DNA reads TGTGCCAGCAGTGACTCGGTGACAGGGACCAATCAGCCCCAGCATTTT. V usage is TRBV2 and J usage is TRBJ1-5; 7 nucleotides agree with TRBD1. Germline-derived CDR1 and CDR2 are SNHLY and FYNNEI. V dropped 3 bases and J dropped 3; count of bases not matched to a gene: 8. The CDR3 spans 16 residues.